This T cell receptor (beta chain) is from a study of cytomegalovirus exposure and HLA in healthy donors. Across the whole study: The study placed approximately 81% of its 398 genotyped donors in the Caucasian-associated ancestry cluster. General study points: In a later analysis, specific HLA alleles were associated with 15,000 to 20,000 TCR beta sequences at a 0.05 false discovery rate. Exclusion applied to some V segments, including TRBV6-2 and TRBV6-3, as they were indistinguishable.

Comment on this clone: Its target is unknown.

The PCR employed 60 Vbeta primers together with 13 Jbeta primers. Measured with immunoSEQ multiplex PCR; TCRdb has only the in-frame clones, and not every one. The sample holds 200,000 to 300,000 clones, approximately 84% seen once. V shed 1 base and J shed 4 bases, with 8 bases lying between them. The CDR3 runs to 14 residues. The germline gives CDR1 MNHEY, CDR2 SMNVEV (reference sequence). The receptor's source is a woman in her forties in good health and CMV-seropositive. The J gene is TRBJ2-1, the V gene TRBV27; D might be TRBD2 (6 bases). Sequenced material: PBMCs. CDR3 loop: CASSLLADYNEQFF. The CDR3 nucleotides read TGTGCCAGCAGTTTATTAGCGGATTACAATGAGCAGTTCTTC.